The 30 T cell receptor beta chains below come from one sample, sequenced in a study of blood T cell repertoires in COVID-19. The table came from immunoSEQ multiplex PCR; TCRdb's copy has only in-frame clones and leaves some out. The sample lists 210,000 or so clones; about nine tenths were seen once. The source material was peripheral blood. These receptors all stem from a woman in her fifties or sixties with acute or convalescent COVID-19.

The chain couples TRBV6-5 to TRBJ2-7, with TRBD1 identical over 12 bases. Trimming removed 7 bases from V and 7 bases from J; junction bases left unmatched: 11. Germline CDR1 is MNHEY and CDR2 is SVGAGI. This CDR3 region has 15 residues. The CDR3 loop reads CASTPRDRGPKEQYF. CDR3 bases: TGTGCCAGCACGCCTCGGGACAGGGGGCCGAAAGAGCAGTACTTC.

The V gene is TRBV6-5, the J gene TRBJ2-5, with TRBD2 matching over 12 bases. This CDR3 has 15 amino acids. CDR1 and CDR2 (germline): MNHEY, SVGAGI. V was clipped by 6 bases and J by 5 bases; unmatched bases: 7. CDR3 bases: TGTGCCAGCAGCCCCGGACTAGCGGGGCAGGAGACCCAGTACTTC. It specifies CASSPGLAGQETQYF.

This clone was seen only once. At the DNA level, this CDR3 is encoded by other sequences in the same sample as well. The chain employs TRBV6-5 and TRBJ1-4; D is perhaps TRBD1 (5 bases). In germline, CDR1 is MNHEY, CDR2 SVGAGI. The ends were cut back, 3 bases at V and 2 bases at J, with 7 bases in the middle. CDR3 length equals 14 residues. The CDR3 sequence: CASSYGGTNEKLFF. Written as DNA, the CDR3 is TGTGCCAGCAGTTATGGGGGGACTAATGAAAAACTGTTTTTT.

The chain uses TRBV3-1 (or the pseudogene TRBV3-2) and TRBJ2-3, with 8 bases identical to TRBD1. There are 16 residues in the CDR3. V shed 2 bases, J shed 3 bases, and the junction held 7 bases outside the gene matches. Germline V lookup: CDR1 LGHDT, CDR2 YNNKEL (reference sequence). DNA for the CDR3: TGTGCCAGCAGCCAACAGGGGGCTATGGTTACAGATACGCAGTATTTT. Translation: CASSQQGAMVTDTQYF.

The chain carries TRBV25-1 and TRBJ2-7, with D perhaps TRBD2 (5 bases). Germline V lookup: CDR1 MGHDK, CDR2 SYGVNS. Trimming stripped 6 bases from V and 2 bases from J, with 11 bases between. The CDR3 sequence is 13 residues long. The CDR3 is CASSPPGTYEQYF. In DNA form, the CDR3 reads TGTGCCAGCAGCCCCCCGGGAACCTACGAGCAGTACTTC.

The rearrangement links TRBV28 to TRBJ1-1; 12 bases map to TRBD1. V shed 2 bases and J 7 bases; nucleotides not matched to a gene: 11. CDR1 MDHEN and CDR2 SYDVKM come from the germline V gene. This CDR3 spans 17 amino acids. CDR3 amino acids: CASSLAPGQGARGEAFF. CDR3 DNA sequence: TGTGCCAGCAGTTTAGCACCGGGACAGGGGGCTCGTGGTGAAGCTTTCTTT.

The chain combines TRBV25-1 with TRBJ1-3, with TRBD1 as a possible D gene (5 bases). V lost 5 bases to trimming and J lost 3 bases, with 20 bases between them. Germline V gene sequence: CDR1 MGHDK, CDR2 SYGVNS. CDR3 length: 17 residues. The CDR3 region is CASSHKGLRGGGNTIYF. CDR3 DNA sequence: TGTGCCAGCAGTCATAAGGGGCTCCGCGGGGGTGGAAACACCATATATTTT.

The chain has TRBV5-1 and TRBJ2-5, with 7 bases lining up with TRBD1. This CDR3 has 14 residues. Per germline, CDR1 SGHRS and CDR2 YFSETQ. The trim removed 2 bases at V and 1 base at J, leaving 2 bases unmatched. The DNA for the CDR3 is TGCGCCAGCAGCTTAGGACAGGTCCAAGAGACCCAGTACTTC. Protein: CASSLGQVQETQYF.

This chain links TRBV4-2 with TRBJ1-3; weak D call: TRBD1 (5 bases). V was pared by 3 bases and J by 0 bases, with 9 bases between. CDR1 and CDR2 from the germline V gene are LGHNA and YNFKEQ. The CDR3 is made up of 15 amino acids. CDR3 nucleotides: TGTGCCAGCAGCCATGGGGGGGACTCTGGAAACACCATATATTTT. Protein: CASSHGGDSGNTIYF.

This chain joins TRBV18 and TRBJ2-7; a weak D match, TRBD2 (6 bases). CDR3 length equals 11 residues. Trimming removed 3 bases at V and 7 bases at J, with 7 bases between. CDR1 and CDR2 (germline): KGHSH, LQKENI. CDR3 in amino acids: CASSPGGEQYF. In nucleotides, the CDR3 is TGTGCCAGCTCACCGGGGGGTGAGCAGTACTTC.

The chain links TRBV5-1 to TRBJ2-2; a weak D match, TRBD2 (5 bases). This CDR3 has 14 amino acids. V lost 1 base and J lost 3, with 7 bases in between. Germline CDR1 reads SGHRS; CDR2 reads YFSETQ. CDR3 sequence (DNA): TGCGCCAGCAGCTTGATCGGGGACACCGGGGAGCTGTTTTTT. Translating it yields CASSLIGDTGELFF. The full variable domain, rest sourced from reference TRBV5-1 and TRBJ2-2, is KAGVTQTPRYLIKTRGQQVTLSCSPISGHRSVSWYQQTPGQGLQFLFEYFSETQRNKGNFPGRFSGRQFSNSRSEMNVSTLELGDSALYLCASSLIGDTGELFFGEGSRLTVL.

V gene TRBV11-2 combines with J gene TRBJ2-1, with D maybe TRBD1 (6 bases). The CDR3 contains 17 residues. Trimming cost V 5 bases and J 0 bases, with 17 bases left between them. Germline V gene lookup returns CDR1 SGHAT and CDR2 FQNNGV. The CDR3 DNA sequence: TGTGCCAGCAGCCGAGATCAGGGGAGTATCTCCTACAATGAGCAGTTCTTC. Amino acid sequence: CASSRDQGSISYNEQFF.

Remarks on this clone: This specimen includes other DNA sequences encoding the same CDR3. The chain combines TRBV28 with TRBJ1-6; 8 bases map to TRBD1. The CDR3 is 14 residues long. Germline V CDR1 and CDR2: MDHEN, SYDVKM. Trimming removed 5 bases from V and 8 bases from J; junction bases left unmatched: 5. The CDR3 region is CASSPGTGDSPLHF. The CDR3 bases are TGTGCCAGCAGTCCTGGGACAGGTGATTCACCCCTCCACTTT.

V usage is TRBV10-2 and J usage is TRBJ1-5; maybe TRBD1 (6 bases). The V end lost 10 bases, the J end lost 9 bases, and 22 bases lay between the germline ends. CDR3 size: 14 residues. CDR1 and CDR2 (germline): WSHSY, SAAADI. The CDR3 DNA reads TGCGCCACCTGCCCCGCAGGGGATTACGGGCCCCAGCATTTT. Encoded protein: CATCPAGDYGPQHF.

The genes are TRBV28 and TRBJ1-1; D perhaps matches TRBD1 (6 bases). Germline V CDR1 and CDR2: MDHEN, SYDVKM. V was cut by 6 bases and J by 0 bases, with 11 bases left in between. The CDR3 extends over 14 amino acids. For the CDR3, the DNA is TGTGCCAGCAGCAAGGACAGACTGAACACTGAAGCTTTCTTT. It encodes CASSKDRLNTEAFF.

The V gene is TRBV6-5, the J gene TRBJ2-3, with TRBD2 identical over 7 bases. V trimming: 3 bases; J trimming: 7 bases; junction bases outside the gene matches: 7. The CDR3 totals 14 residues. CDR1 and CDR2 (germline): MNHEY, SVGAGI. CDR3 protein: CASSYAGVKYTQYF. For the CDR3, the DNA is TGTGCCAGCAGTTATGCGGGAGTTAAATATACGCAGTATTTT.

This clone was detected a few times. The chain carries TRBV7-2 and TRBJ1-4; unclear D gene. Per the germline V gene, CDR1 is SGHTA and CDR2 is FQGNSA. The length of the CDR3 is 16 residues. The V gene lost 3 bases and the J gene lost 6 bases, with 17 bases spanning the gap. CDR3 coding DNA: TGTGCCAGCAGCTTTGGGTCGCCGGGGAGGGATGAAAAACTGTTTTTT. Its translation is CASSFGSPGRDEKLFF.

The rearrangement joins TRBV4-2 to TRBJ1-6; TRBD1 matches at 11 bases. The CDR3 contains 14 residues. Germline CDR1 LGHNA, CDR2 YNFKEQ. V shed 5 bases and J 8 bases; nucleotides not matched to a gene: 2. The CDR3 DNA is TGTGCCAGCAGCGAGGGACAGGGGGATTCACCCCTCCACTTT. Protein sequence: CASSEGQGDSPLHF.

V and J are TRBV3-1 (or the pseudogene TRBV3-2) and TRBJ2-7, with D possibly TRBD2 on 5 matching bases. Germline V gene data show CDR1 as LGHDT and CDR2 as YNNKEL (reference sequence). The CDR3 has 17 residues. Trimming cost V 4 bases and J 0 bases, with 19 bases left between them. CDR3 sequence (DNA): TGTGCCAGCAGCCCTTCATCGACTACTTACGGCTCCTACGAGCAGTACTTC. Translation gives CASSPSSTTYGSYEQYF.

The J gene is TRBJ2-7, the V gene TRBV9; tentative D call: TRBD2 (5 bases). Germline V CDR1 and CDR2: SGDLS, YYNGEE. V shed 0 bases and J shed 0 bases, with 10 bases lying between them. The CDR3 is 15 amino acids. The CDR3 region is CASSVAGSNSYEQYF. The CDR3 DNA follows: TGTGCCAGCAGCGTAGCGGGGTCCAACTCCTACGAGCAGTACTTC.

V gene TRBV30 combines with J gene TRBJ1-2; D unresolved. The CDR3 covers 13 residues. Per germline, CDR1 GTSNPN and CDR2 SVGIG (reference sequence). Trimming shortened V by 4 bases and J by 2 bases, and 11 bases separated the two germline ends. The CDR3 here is CAWIRGGNYGYTF. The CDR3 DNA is TGTGCCTGGATCAGAGGAGGGAACTATGGCTACACCTTC. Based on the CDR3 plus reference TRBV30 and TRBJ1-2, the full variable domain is SQTIHQWPATLVQPVGSPLSLECTVEGTSNPNLYWYRQAAGRGLQLLFYSVGIGQISSEVPQNLSASRPQDRQFILSSKKLLLSDSGFYLCAWIRGGNYGYTFGSGTRLTVV.

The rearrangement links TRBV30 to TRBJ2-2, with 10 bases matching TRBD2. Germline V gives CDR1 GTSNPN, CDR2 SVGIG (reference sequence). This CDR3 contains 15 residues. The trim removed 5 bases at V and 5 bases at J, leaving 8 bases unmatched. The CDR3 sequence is CAWGLAGGGTGELFF. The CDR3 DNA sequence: TGTGCCTGGGGTTTAGCGGGAGGAGGAACCGGGGAGCTGTTTTTT.

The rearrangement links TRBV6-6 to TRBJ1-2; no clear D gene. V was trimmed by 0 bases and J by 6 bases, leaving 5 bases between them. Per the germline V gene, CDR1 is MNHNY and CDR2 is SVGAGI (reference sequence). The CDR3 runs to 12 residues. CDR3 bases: TGTGCCAGCAGTTACTCGTCTGATGGCTACACCTTC. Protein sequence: CASSYSSDGYTF.

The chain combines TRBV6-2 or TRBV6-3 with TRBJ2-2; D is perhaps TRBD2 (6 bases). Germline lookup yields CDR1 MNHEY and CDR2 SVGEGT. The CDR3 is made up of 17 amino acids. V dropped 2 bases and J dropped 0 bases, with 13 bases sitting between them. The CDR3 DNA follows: TGTGCCAGCAGTTACGGAGGAGGGGCGACGAACACCGGGGAGCTGTTTTTT. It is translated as CASSYGGGATNTGELFF.

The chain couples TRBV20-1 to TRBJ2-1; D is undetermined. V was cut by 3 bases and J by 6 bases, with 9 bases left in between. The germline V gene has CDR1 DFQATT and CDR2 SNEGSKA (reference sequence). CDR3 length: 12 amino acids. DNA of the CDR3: TGCAGTGCTAGTAAATCGGGCAATGAGCAGTTCTTC. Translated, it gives CSASKSGNEQFF.

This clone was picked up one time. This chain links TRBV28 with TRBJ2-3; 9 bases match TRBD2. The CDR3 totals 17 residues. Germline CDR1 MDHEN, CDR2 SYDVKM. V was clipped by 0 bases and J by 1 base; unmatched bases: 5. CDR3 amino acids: CASSLWASGRRTDTQYF. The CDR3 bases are TGTGCCAGCAGTTTATGGGCCAGCGGGAGGCGCACAGATACGCAGTATTTT.

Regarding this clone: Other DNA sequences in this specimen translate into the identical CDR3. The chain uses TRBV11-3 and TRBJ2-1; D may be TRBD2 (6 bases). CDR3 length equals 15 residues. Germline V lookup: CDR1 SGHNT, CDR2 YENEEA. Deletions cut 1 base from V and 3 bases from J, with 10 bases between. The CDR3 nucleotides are TGTGCCAGCAGCTTAGTTGCCGGGGGCTACAATGAGCAGTTCTTC. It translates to CASSLVAGGYNEQFF. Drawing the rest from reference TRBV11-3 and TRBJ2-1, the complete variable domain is EAGVVQSPRYKIIEKKQPVAFWCNPISGHNTLYWYLQNLGQGPELLIRYENEEAVDDSQLPKDRFSAERLKGVDSTLKIQPAELGDSAVYLCASSLVAGGYNEQFFGPGTRLTVL.

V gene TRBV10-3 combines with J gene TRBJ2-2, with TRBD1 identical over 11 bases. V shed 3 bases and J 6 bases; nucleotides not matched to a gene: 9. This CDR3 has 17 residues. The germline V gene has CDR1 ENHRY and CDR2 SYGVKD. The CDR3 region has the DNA TGTGCCATCAGTGACCATACACCGGGACAGGGGGCCGGGGAGCTGTTTTTT. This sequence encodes CAISDHTPGQGAGELFF.

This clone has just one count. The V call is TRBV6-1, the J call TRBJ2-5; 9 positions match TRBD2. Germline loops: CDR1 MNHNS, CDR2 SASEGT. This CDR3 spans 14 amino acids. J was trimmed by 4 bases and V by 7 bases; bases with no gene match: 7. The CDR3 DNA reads TGTGCCAGCACCGTGACTAGCGGTTCAGAGACCCAGTACTTC. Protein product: CASTVTSGSETQYF.

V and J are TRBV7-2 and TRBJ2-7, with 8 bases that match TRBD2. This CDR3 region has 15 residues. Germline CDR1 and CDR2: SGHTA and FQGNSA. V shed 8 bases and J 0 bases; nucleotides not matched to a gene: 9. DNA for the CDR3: TGTGCCAGCGAAACCGCGGGGGGCCACTCCTACGAGCAGTACTTC. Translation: CASETAGGHSYEQYF.